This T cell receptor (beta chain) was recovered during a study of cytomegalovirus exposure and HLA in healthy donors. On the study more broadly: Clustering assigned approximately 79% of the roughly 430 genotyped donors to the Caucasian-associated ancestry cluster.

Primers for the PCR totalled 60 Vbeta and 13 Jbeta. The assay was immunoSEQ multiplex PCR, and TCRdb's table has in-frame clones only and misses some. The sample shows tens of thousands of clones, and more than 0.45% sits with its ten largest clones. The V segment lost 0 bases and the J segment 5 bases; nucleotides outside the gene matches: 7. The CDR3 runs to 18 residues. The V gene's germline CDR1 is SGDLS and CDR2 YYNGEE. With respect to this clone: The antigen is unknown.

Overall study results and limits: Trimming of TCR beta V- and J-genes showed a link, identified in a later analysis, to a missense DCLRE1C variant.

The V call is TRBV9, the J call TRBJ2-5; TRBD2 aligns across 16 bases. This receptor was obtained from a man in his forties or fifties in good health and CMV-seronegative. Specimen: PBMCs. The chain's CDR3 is CASSVGGTSGGALETQYF. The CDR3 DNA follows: TGTGCCAGCAGCGTAGGGGGGACTAGCGGGGGGGCACTCGAGACCCAGTACTTC.